Included here is one T cell receptor beta chain sequence, with context. These data come from a study of blood T cell repertoires in COVID-19. On the study more broadly: The United States, Italy and Spain were the sources of the acute and convalescent COVID-19 samples. Sources were T cells, B-cell-depleted T cells, or PBMCs; the material itself was cDNA or gDNA.

V was trimmed by 7 bases and J by 4 bases, leaving 20 bases between them. Germline values: CDR1 LGHDT, CDR2 YNNKEL (reference sequence). The CDR3 length is 15 residues. Original processing methods: Reference gene primer amplification yielded estimated nucleated cell counts. Only in-frame clones appear in the TCRdb table, and some are missing; sequencing was by immunoSEQ multiplex PCR. V, J and clone size derive from that table, while D and trimming were established from the DNA sequence. There are 40,000 or so clones in the sample; 88% occur only once, and roughly 3.7% lies in the top ten. The sample comprised peripheral blood. The V gene is TRBV3-1 (or the pseudogene TRBV3-2), the J gene TRBJ2-7, with D maybe TRBD2 (6 bases). The sequence derives from a human donor in a cohort sampled during active COVID-19. DNA of the CDR3: TGTGCCAGCACCAGGCGGGGCAGGGATCGGTACGAGCAGTACTTC. Translation gives CASTRRGRDRYEQYF.